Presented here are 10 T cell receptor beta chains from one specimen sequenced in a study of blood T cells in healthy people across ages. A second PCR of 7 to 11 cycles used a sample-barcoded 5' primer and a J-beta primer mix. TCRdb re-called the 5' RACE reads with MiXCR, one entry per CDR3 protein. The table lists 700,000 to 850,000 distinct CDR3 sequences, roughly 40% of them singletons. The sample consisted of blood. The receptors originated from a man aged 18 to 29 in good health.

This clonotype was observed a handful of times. This CDR3 reads CSAKQGSLNTEAFF. The DNA for the CDR3 is TGCAGTGCTAAGCAGGGGTCTCTGAACACTGAAGCTTTCTTT. The chain uses TRBV20-1 and TRBJ1-1, with D possibly being TRBD1 (6 bases). CDR1 and CDR2 (germline): DFQATT, SNEGSKA (reference sequence). Trimming took off 4 bases at V and 0 bases at J, with 12 bases between the two ends. The CDR3 loop spans 14 amino acids.

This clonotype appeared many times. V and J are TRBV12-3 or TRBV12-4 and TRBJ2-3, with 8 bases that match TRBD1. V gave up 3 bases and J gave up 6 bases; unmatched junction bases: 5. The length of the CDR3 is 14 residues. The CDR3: CASSLDREWDTQYF. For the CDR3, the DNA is TGTGCCAGCAGTTTGGACAGGGAGTGGGATACGCAGTATTTT.

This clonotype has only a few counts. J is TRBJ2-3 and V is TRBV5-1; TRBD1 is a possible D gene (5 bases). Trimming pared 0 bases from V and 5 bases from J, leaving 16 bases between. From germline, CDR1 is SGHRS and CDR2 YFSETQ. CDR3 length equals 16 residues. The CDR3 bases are TGCGCCAGCAGCTTGGACCAGGCCAGGGATGGAGATACGCAGTATTTT. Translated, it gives CASSLDQARDGDTQYF. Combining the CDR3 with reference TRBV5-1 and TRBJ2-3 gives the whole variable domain KAGVTQTPRYLIKTRGQQVTLSCSPISGHRSVSWYQQTPGQGLQFLFEYFSETQRNKGNFPGRFSGRQFSNSRSEMNVSTLELGDSALYLCASSLDQARDGDTQYFGPGTRLTVL.

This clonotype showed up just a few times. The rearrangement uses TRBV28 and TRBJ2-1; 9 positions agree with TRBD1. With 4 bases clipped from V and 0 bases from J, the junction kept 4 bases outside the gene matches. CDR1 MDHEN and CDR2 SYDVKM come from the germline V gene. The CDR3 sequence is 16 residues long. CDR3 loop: CASSSNRGPSYNEQFF. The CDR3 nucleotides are TGTGCCAGCAGTTCGAACAGGGGGCCCTCCTACAATGAGCAGTTCTTC.

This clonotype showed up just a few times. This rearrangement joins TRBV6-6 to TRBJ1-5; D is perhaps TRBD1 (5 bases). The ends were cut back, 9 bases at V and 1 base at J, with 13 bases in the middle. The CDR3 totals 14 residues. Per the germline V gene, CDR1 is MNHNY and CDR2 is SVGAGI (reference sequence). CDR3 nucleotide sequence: TGTGCCAGTCGGCCGGACACCAGCAATCAGCCCCAGCATTTT. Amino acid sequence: CASRPDTSNQPQHF.

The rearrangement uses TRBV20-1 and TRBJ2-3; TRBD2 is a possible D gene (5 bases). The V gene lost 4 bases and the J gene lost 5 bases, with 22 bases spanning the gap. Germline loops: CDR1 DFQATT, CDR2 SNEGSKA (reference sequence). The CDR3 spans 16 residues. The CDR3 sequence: CSAIPELVSFRDTQYF. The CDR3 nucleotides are TGCAGTGCTATCCCCGAACTAGTCTCGTTTCGAGATACGCAGTATTTT.

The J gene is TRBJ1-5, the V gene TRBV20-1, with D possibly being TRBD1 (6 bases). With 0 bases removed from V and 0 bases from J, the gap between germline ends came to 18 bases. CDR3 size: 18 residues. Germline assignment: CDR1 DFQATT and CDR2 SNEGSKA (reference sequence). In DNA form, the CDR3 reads TGCAGTGCTAGAGATGGCCAGGGGAACCGTTATAGCAATCAGCCCCAGCATTTT. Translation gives CSARDGQGNRYSNQPQHF.

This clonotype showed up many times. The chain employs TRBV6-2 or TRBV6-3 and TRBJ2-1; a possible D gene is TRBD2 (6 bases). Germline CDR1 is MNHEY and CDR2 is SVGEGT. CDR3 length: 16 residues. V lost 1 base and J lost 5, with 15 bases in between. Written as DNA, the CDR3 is TGTGCCAGCAGTTACTTATTGGGACTGCTCAACAATGAGCAGTTCTTC. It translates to CASSYLLGLLNNEQFF.

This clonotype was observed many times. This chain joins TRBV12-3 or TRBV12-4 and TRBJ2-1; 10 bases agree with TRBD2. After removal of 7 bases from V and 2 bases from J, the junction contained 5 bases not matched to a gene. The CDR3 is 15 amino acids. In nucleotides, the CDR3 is TGTGCCAGCACCCCCCTAGCGGGAGCCTACAATGAGCAGTTCTTC. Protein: CASTPLAGAYNEQFF.

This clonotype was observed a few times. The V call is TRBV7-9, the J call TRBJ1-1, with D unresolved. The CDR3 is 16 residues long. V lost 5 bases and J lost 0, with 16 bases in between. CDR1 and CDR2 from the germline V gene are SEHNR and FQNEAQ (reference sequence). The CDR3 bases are TGTGCCAGCAGCCCACCTGGAGGGTGGGTGAACACTGAAGCTTTCTTT. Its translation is CASSPPGGWVNTEAFF.